This T cell receptor (beta chain) was sequenced during a study of T-cell memory formation after mild COVID-19. The study's findings and limits: CD4+ contracting clones were found mainly in CM and EM, and CD8+ ones in EMRA. What remained unconfirmed was the SARS-CoV-2 specificity of second-wave clones peaking on day 37.

At least ten counts were recorded for this clonotype. Its target is unknown. TCRdb processed the 5' RACE reads anew with MiXCR; each CDR3 protein has one entry. Of 300,000 to 350,000 distinct CDR3 sequences listed, roughly 13% are singletons. This CDR3 has 14 amino acids. Germline assignment: CDR1 SGHRS and CDR2 YFSETQ. The ends were cut back, 1 base at V and 4 bases at J, with 10 bases in the middle. The material sequenced was PBMCs or a T cell subset sorted from them (not recorded which). The receptor's source is a man between 18 and 29 years old who had mild COVID-19 (a few samples of this study predate the infection). Cell type and time point are not known. V usage is TRBV5-1 and J usage is TRBJ2-3; D is perhaps TRBD1 (5 bases). CDR3: CASSLSQGSDTQYF. CDR3 bases: TGCGCCAGCAGCTTGAGCCAGGGATCAGATACGCAGTATTTT.